This T cell receptor (beta chain) appears in the sequencing data of a study of cytomegalovirus exposure and HLA in healthy donors. Study-level points and caveats: Later, an analysis found that common viral pathogens appeared to be linked with several of the most significant clusters.

A word on this clone: Its target is not known.

60 Vbeta and 13 Jbeta primers were used in PCR. TCRdb keeps only in-frame clones here, not all; method: immunoSEQ multiplex PCR. The sample shows about 190,000 clones, around three quarters of them seen only once. The sequenced material came from PBMCs. This receptor was identified in a boy between 10 and 17 years old in good health and CMV-seronegative.

The CDR3 DNA sequence: TGTGCCAGCAGCTTAACAAGCGGGCAATACGAGCAGTACTTC. This sequence encodes CASSLTSGQYEQYF. The J gene is TRBJ2-7, the V gene TRBV11-2; D is possibly TRBD2 (6 bases). Germline lookup yields CDR1 SGHAT and CDR2 FQNNGV. With 2 bases removed from V and 4 bases from J, the gap between germline ends came to 12 bases. This CDR3 has 14 amino acids.